This TCR beta chain originates from a study of OX40 agonist ivuxolimab in advanced cancers. As for the study in general: Intravenous ivuxolimab at 0.01 to 10 mg/kg was given to patients every 2 weeks. Points from the study as a whole: Within 6 weeks, CD4+ and CD8+ blood T cells expanded clonally at 0.1 to 3.0 mg/kg. Averaging showed that CD8+ T cells had more expanded clones than CD4+ did.

This CDR3 spans 14 amino acids. CDR1 and CDR2 (germline): MNHEY, SMNVEV (reference sequence). V was cut by 6 bases and J by 10 bases, with 16 bases left in between. The data were produced by immunoSEQ multiplex PCR, yet TCRdb's version contains in-frame clones alone and is incomplete. Of around 80,000 clones in the sample, around nine tenths were seen once. In regard to this clone: Its antigen is still unknown.

The source was CD4+ or CD8+ T cells sorted from blood, collected in a trial of the OX40 agonist ivuxolimab. The V call is TRBV27, the J call TRBJ1-6, with D uncertain. The sequence came from an adult with an advanced solid tumor such as melanoma, head and neck, liver or kidney cancer. The CDR3 reads CASSVKGGVSPLHF. In DNA, the CDR3 is TGTGCCAGCAGCGTTAAAGGCGGGGTATCACCCCTCCACTTT.